Sequencing of this TCR beta chain was carried out in a study of early T cells in non-severe SARS-CoV-2 infection. For the study at large: Unsorted whole blood bulk RNA was sequenced, with unpaired chains. Study observations and caveats: The VDJdb matching leaned toward anti-spike CD8 responses and overlooked private and CD4 specificities.

This CDR3 comprises 16 residues. The trim removed 6 bases at V and 3 bases at J, leaving 9 bases unmatched. Germline lookup yields CDR1 SNHLY and CDR2 FYNNEI. The TCR library protocol was used to attach unique molecular identifiers. These identifiers were attached to individual cDNA molecules. TCRdb fed the 5' RACE reads into MiXCR, producing one record per CDR3 protein. This table has tens of thousands of distinct CDR3 sequences, more than 13% appearing once. In this sample, this clonotype turned up many times. As yet, its antigen is unknown. This TCR was sampled from an adult who was a healthcare worker with PCR-confirmed SARS-CoV-2 infection or an uninfected control (not recorded which). The genes are TRBV2 and TRBJ1-4; TRBD1 aligns across 8 bases. Specimen: whole blood. The CDR3 loop is CASRSRDRFSNEKLFF. The CDR3 nucleotides are TGTGCCAGCAGGTCCCGGGACAGGTTTTCTAATGAAAAACTGTTTTTT.